The entry that follows covers one TCR beta chain sequence. This sample was included in a study of blood T cell repertoires in COVID-19. Study details: Sample material is recorded as cDNA or gDNA derived from T cells, B-cell-depleted T cells, or PBMCs.

Original methodology: By means of reference gene primer amplification, nucleated cell counts were estimated. Sequencing was performed with immunoSEQ multiplex PCR; in TCRdb, only in-frame clones are kept and a portion is missing. V and J calls and clone size come straight from that table; D and trimming were deduced from the DNA. Found here are about 190,000 clones, 85% to 90% of them singletons; the top ten hold under 3.5%. The CDR3 loop spans 16 amino acids. Trimming cost V 11 bases and J 4 bases, with 23 bases left between them. From germline, CDR1 is KGHSH and CDR2 LQKENI. The V call is TRBV18, the J call TRBJ2-2; possibly TRBD1 for D (7 bases). The receptor was isolated from a woman in her twenties or thirties with active or convalescent COVID-19. The sequenced sample was peripheral blood. CDR3 in DNA: TGTGCCGGCGTTCGGCCAGGGGGGTACACCACCGGGGAGCTGTTTTTT. This encodes CAGVRPGGYTTGELFF.